The TCR beta chain under discussion was sequenced for a study of T cells in Graves' hyperthyroidism and ophthalmopathy. V gave up 2 bases and J gave up 0 bases; unmatched junction bases: 8. CDR1 and CDR2 from the germline V gene are KGHDR and SFDVKD. The CDR3 consists of 17 residues. Stable hyperthyroidism: no ophthalmopathy progression over 18 months of follow-up. Patients showing uncontrolled infection, other autoimmune disease, pregnancy or lactation were ineligible. Amplified TCR beta CDR3 regions derived from RNA transcripts. The TCR CDR3 was amplified in a first-round RT-PCR using the HTBI primer set. Each CDR3 protein is one row after TCRdb ran MiXCR on the multiplex PCR reads. Among about 760,000 distinct CDR3 sequences listed, 35% were seen once. Study outcomes and limitations: Ophthalmopathy and stable hyperthyroidism were separated by a 13 V-J model. Most clonotypes expanded in the thyroid (above 0.001) were also present in blood.

This clonotype was picked up many times. Its antigen is unknown. This chain uses TRBV24-1 with TRBJ2-5, with 7 bases that match TRBD1. This clonotype was sampled from a middle-aged woman with Graves' hyperthyroidism. The specimen sequenced was blood. CDR3 nucleotides: TGTGCCACCAGTGATTCCCGTGGCAGGGGGTACCAAGAGACCCAGTACTTC. Protein: CATSDSRGRGYQETQYF.